The 15 T cell receptor beta chains presented below share a single source sample, sequenced in a study of T cells after yellow fever vaccination. MiXCR, run by TCRdb on the 5' RACE reads, gives a single entry per CDR3 protein. Among over 130,000 distinct CDR3 sequences, 7.7% were seen once, and the ten largest hold roughly 0.73%. The input for sequencing was CD4+ T cells sorted from PBMCs, taken 5 days after the yellow fever booster vaccination. These receptors were collected from a man aged 25 to 40 who received the YFV17D yellow fever vaccine.

This clonotype was counted ten times or more. The gene calls are TRBV7-3 and TRBJ1-2; 8 bases are shared with TRBD1. The germline CDR1 and CDR2 sequences are SGHTA and FQGTGA. CDR3 length: 13 amino acids. Trimming cost V 5 bases and J 7 bases; bases outside gene matches: 6. The CDR3 sequence is CASSQGQGFGYTF. Written as DNA, the CDR3 is TGTGCCAGCAGCCAAGGACAGGGCTTTGGCTACACCTTC.

A remark on this clonotype: A much larger clone lies one base from this, so it may be a read error. The chain has TRBV29-1 and TRBJ2-3; D is unclear. This CDR3 is 15 amino acids long. V was shortened by 4 bases and J by 2 bases, with 16 bases between the two germline ends. Germline assignment: CDR1 SQVTM and CDR2 ANQGSEA. Written as DNA, the CDR3 is TGCAGCGTTGGCGTGACATCAACTAACACAGATACGCAGTATTTT. Protein sequence: CSVGVTSTNTDTQYF.

This clonotype was counted ten times or more. This sequence joins TRBV18 and TRBJ1-1; weak D call: TRBD1 (6 bases). Germline V gene lookup returns CDR1 KGHSH and CDR2 LQKENI. There are 17 residues in the CDR3. V was trimmed by 2 bases and J by 1 base, leaving 17 bases between them. The CDR3 DNA sequence: TGTGCCAGCTCACCAGCGGGGGCAGGGTATGCGAACACTGAAGCTTTCTTT. It yields the protein CASSPAGAGYANTEAFF.

This clonotype was recorded many times. Its ends do not fully match the called genes, so a read error is possible. The chain links TRBV12-3 or TRBV12-4 to TRBJ2-7, with D possibly matching TRBD2 (6 bases). CDR3 length equals 12 residues. CDR3 sequence reads: CASSHMGLQKDF. The CDR3 DNA is TGTGCCAGCAGTCACATGGGACTCCAAAAGGACTTC.

This clonotype was seen repeatedly, ten times or more. The chain uses TRBV20-1 and TRBJ2-3; D possibly corresponds to TRBD1 (6 bases). V was cut by 6 bases and J by 1 base, with 8 bases left in between. The CDR3 runs 12 residues. Germline lookup yields CDR1 DFQATT and CDR2 SNEGSKA (reference sequence). CDR3 sequence reads: CSADSGTDTQYF. The CDR3, as DNA: TGCAGTGCGGACAGTGGCACAGATACGCAGTATTTT.

This clonotype was counted at least ten times. The rearrangement links TRBV23-1 to TRBJ1-5; 9 bases map to TRBD1. TRBV23-1 is known as an ORF, though its function is uncertain. CDR3 length equals 16 residues. The J segment lost 7 bases and the V segment lost 3 bases, leaving 10 bases of the junction unmatched. The CDR3 protein is CASSHREQGARQPQHF. In DNA form, the CDR3 reads TGCGCCAGCAGTCATCGAGAACAGGGGGCGAGGCAGCCCCAGCATTTT.

The gene calls are TRBV4-3 and TRBJ2-1; weak D call: TRBD2 (7 bases). Germline-derived CDR1 and CDR2 are LGHNA and YSLEER. The V end was cut by 6 bases, the J end by 7 bases, with 22 bases between. This CDR3 contains 16 residues. CDR3 sequence reads: CASSPVGGRVANEQFF. The DNA for the CDR3 is TGCGCCAGCAGTCCCGTGGGGGGGCGCGTGGCGAATGAGCAGTTCTTC.

This clonotype was observed many times. This chain connects TRBV27 to TRBJ2-3; D unresolved. This CDR3 is built from 15 residues. V lost 6 bases to trimming and J lost 2 bases, with 15 bases between them. Looked up from germline, CDR1 is MNHEY and CDR2 is SMNVEV (reference sequence). Here the CDR3 reads CASSSSRQSTDTQYF. The CDR3 bases are TGTGCCAGCAGCTCTTCCCGACAATCCACAGATACGCAGTATTTT.

This clonotype was seen at least ten times. This chain connects TRBV6-5 to TRBJ2-1, with D tentatively TRBD1 (6 bases). CDR1 and CDR2 (germline): MNHEY, SVGAGI. V gave up 2 bases and J gave up 4 bases, with 9 bases separating them. The CDR3 extends over 14 amino acids. This CDR3 reads CASSYGGPYNEQFF. For the CDR3, the DNA is TGTGCCAGCAGTTACGGGGGCCCGTACAATGAGCAGTTCTTC.

As regards this clonotype: A much larger clone is a single base away; this may be a read error. The rearrangement joins TRBV4-3 to TRBJ2-5; D is uncertain. The CDR3 sequence is 15 residues long. V lost 1 base and J lost 5, with 14 bases in between. Germline CDR1 is LGHNA and CDR2 is YSLEER. The CDR3 DNA reads TGCGCCAGCAGCCAAGCGGCCCTCCATCCGGAGACCCAGTACTTC. It specifies CASSQAALHPETQYF.

This clonotype has just a few counts. The chain links TRBV20-1 to TRBJ2-1; 12 bases agree with TRBD2. Germline trimming cut 5 bases from V and 3 bases from J; bases unmatched to any gene: 14. The CDR3 extends over 18 amino acids. Germline CDR1 is DFQATT and CDR2 is SNEGSKA (reference sequence). In DNA form, the CDR3 reads TGCAGTGCTCCTCAACTAGCGGGAGGCGCGACTAACTACAATGAGCAGTTCTTC. It codes for CSAPQLAGGATNYNEQFF.

This clonotype has just a few counts. The chain uses TRBV30 and TRBJ2-1; no reliable D call. The germline V gene has CDR1 GTSNPN and CDR2 SVGIG (reference sequence). This CDR3 contains 13 residues. V dropped 0 bases and J dropped 4 bases, with 7 bases sitting between them. DNA of the CDR3: TGTGCCTGGAGTGTAATGATTTACAATGAGCAGTTCTTC. As protein: CAWSVMIYNEQFF.

For this clonotype: Possible read error: a much larger clone is one base away. The chain couples TRBV20-1 to TRBJ1-5; 9 bases align to TRBD1. CDR3 size: 17 residues. The V gene's germline CDR1 is DFQATT and CDR2 SNEGSKA (reference sequence). The CDR3 nucleotides are TGCTGTGCTAGGGCACAGGGGGCGGTTGGCCAAAATCAGCCCCAGCATTTT. It translates to CCARAQGAVGQNQPQHF.

The J gene is TRBJ1-5, the V gene TRBV20-1; perhaps TRBD1 as D (5 bases). The CDR3 totals 20 residues. The V end lost 6 bases, the J end lost 0 bases, and 30 bases lay between the germline ends. The germline gives CDR1 DFQATT, CDR2 SNEGSKA (reference sequence). This CDR3 reads CSASGASSGVRLYSNQPQHF. For the CDR3, the DNA is TGCAGTGCCAGCGGGGCTTCCTCTGGGGTGAGGCTATATAGCAATCAGCCCCAGCATTTT.

At least ten counts were recorded for this clonotype. The rearrangement links TRBV11-2 to TRBJ2-3, with 8 bases that match TRBD2. The CDR3 contains 19 residues. The V gene's germline CDR1 is SGHAT and CDR2 FQNNGV. The V gene end was trimmed by 1 base and the J gene end by 0 bases; junction bases not matched to a gene: 12. The CDR3 nucleotides read TGTGCCAGCAGCTTAGTGGGAACGGGAGGGCCCGCTAGCACAGATACGCAGTATTTT. Amino acids: CASSLVGTGGPASTDTQYF.